This T cell receptor (beta chain) was obtained from a study of OX40 agonist ivuxolimab in advanced cancers. About the investigation overall: Ivuxolimab, which targeted the costimulatory receptor OX40 (CD134), was an agonistic, fully human IgG2 monoclonal antibody. The monotherapy dose-escalation portion (N = 52 patients) of the phase I ivuxolimab trial is reported in the paper. Intravenous ivuxolimab was administered to patients every 2 weeks at six dose levels: 0.01, 0.1, 0.3, 1.5, 3 and 10 mg/kg. Patients were allowed to have had prior anti-PD-1, anti-PD-L1 or anti-CTLA-4 therapy, and 40% of the dose-escalation patients had been treated with checkpoint inhibitors. In the dose-escalation cohort, roughly 80% of patients were male, and the mean age was roughly 60 years, with a range of 23 to 79. Of the approximately 54 dose-escalation patients, hepatocellular carcinoma was present in about 20, melanoma in approximately 15, renal cell carcinoma in 9 and head and neck cancer in 9. Partial responses were achieved by three dose-escalation patients, of whom one had hepatocellular carcinoma and two had cutaneous melanoma. The point of sequencing TCRbeta in the periphery was to test whether ivuxolimab changed TCR sequence diversity and drove clonal T-cell expansion. Results and caveats for the whole study, not just this receptor: In partial responders in the 0.1-3.0 mg/kg groups, normalized peripheral clonal expansion was found to be among the lowest, especially among CD8+ T cells. Low levels of normalized T-cell clonal expansion were also shown by some nonresponding patients. At doses from 0.1 to 3.0 mg/kg, clonal expansion was seen in both CD4+ and CD8+ blood T cells between baseline and week 6. After ivuxolimab, CD8+ T cells had more expanded clones than CD4+ T cells on average. Antigen specificity was not determined for the clonally expanded peripheral T cells.

The trial excluded patients who had a history of autoimmune disease or were on systemic immunosuppression. Peripheral blood for TCR sequencing was collected from all dose cohorts at baseline, on cycle 4 day 1, and on cycle 7 day 1. The samples were taken from a phase I, first-in-human, multicenter, open-label dose-escalation trial of ivuxolimab. Adults with locally advanced or metastatic melanoma, renal cell, hepatocellular, or head and neck squamous cell carcinoma were enrolled in the trial. Before TCR sequencing, CD4+ T cells and CD8+ T cells from peripheral blood were sorted into separate populations. Trimming leaves V shorter by 0 bases and J shorter by 6 bases, with the junction holding 6 bases beyond the gene matches. The CDR1 and CDR2 encoded by the germline V gene are SGHRS and YFSETQ. The CDR3 runs 14 amino acids, cysteine and phenylalanine included. CDR3 DNA is the only sequence kept; it has 42 bases, read in frame from the first base.

A remark on this clone: Its antigen remains unidentified. No base quality information exists; no much larger clone differs at one position.

To sequence the TCRbeta CDR3 region, genomic DNA was isolated from the sorted cells. The immunoSEQ Assay was used to sequence the TCRbeta CDR3 regions. Here the immuneACCESS table is served through TCRdb, limited to in-frame sequences with V and J called. Missing clones are a known gap in these copies; in checked studies unresolved V genes cover under half, and the rest lacks a known reason. The sample table holds under 85,000 clones, of which just over 85% were seen once. The top ten clones comprise around 4.1% of the sample. The sequences come from CD4+ or CD8+ T cells sorted from blood, collected in a trial of the OX40 agonist ivuxolimab. The clonotype was recovered from an adult with an advanced solid tumor such as melanoma, head and neck, liver or kidney cancer. The chain was built from TRBV5-1 and TRBJ2-7; 7 junctional bases match TRBD1. The DNA reads TGCGCCAGCAGCTTGGTACAGGGGTTTTCCGAGCAGTACTTC. Translated, it reads CASSLVQGFSEQYF.